The 19 T cell receptor beta chains in this list originate from one sample, sequenced in a study of CD8 T cells in Susac syndrome. Reverse transcription of roughly 0.45 to 1 ug RNA was carried out with random hexamers. TCRdb re-called the immunoSEQ multiplex PCR reads with MiXCR, one entry per CDR3 protein. The sample consists of some 120,000 distinct CDR3 sequences, roughly 92% of them appearing once. What was sequenced was CD8+ T cells from PBMCs. These receptors all stem from a human donor in good health.

The chain links TRBV13 to TRBJ1-1; no clear D gene. CDR1 is PRHDT, CDR2 FYEKMQ, per germline (reference sequence). The CDR3 is made up of 11 amino acids. V was cut by 2 bases and J by 11 bases, with 9 bases left in between. CDR3 in DNA: TGTGCCAGCAGCTTACTTGGCGGCGCTTTCTTT. This codes for CASSLLGGAFF. The full variable domain, its missing parts supplied by reference TRBV13 and TRBJ1-1, is AAGVIQSPRHLIKEKRETATLKCYPIPRHDTVYWYQQGPGQDPQFLISFYEKMQSDKGSIPDRFSAQQFSDYHSELNMSSLELGDSALYFCASSLLGGAFFGQGTRLTVV.

The chain employs TRBV7-9 and TRBJ1-2; no firm D call. The germline V gene encodes CDR1 SEHNR and CDR2 FQNEAQ (reference sequence). This CDR3 spans 18 amino acids. Trimming removed 1 base from V and 0 bases from J, with 18 bases in between. CDR3 nucleotides: TGTGCCAGCAGCTTAGGATTGGGCAGCGAAACATCTAACTATGGCTACACCTTC. Translation: CASSLGLGSETSNYGYTF.

The chain joins TRBV7-3 to TRBJ1-5; 7 positions agree with TRBD1. The CDR3 extends over 13 amino acids. The V segment lost 4 bases and the J segment 4 bases; nucleotides outside the gene matches: 1. Germline V lookup: CDR1 SGHTA, CDR2 FQGTGA. The CDR3 nucleotides are TGTGCCAGCAGCTCGGGACAGAATCAGCCCCAGCATTTT. Protein product: CASSSGQNQPQHF.

The rearrangement uses TRBV12-3 or TRBV12-4 and TRBJ1-2, with D unclear. V lost 1 base, J lost 8 bases, and 8 bases lay in between. CDR3 length: 12 residues. CDR3 amino acids: CASSLGANGYTF. DNA of the CDR3: TGTGCCAGCAGTTTAGGGGCCAACGGCTACACCTTC.

CDR3 in amino acids: CASSGTVYQPQHF. DNA for the CDR3: TGTGCCAGTAGCGGGACGGTGTATCAGCCCCAGCATTTT. The J gene is TRBJ1-5, the V gene TRBV19; D may be TRBD1 (5 bases). Trimming removed 6 bases from V and 5 bases from J, with 11 bases in between. The CDR3 is 13 amino acids. Germline loops: CDR1 LNHDA, CDR2 SQIVND (reference sequence).

This chain uses TRBV6-2 or TRBV6-3 with TRBJ2-1; D is unresolved. This CDR3 region has 15 residues. Trimming took off 8 bases at V and 3 bases at J, with 17 bases between the two ends. Germline V CDR1 and CDR2: MNHEY, SVGEGT. CDR3 coding DNA: TGTGCCAGCCAAACAGAGTGGGGATTCTACAATGAGCAGTTCTTC. Amino acids: CASQTEWGFYNEQFF.

The chain couples TRBV2 to TRBJ1-1, with D possibly TRBD1 on 5 matching bases. V lost 6 bases and J lost 11, with 19 bases in between. The CDR3 is 13 residues long. Germline V gene sequence: CDR1 SNHLY, CDR2 FYNNEI. The CDR3 nucleotides are TGTGCCAGCAGCTCCTTAGAGGGTGGGGGGGCTTTCTTT. This encodes CASSSLEGGGAFF.

V is TRBV29-1 and J is TRBJ2-3, with 8 bases identical to TRBD2. V lost 4 bases and J lost 4; bases outside the gene matches: 4. This CDR3 is 13 amino acids long. Germline-derived CDR1 and CDR2 are SQVTM and ANQGSEA. The CDR3 DNA follows: TGCAGCGTTGTCAGCGGGAGCGCAGATACGCAGTATTTT. It specifies CSVVSGSADTQYF.

The V gene is TRBV4-2, the J gene TRBJ2-3; D is unresolved. Trimming shortened V by 1 base and J by 13 bases, and 21 bases separated the two germline ends. This CDR3 is 15 amino acids long. The germline gives CDR1 LGHNA, CDR2 YNFKEQ. The CDR3 region is CASSQGSGAVSTKYF. The CDR3 DNA follows: TGTGCCAGCAGCCAAGGGTCTGGTGCCGTCTCCACCAAGTATTTT.

The chain links TRBV18 to TRBJ1-5, with D unclear. Deletions cut 5 bases from V and 5 bases from J, with 10 bases between. Germline CDR1 is KGHSH and CDR2 is LQKENI. The CDR3 consists of 13 residues. In nucleotides, the CDR3 is TGTGCCAGCTCAGTCGGTGCGGATCAGCCCCAGCATTTT. It yields the protein CASSVGADQPQHF.

This clonotype was recorded a few times. V is TRBV5-1 and J is TRBJ2-2; 7 bases fit TRBD1. V lost 4 bases to trimming and J lost 4 bases; unmatched junction nucleotides: 10. CDR3 length equals 16 residues. CDR1 and CDR2 (germline): SGHRS, YFSETQ. The CDR3 loop reads CASSPGTARITGELFF. In DNA, the CDR3 is TGCGCCAGCAGCCCCGGGACAGCGCGGATCACCGGGGAGCTGTTTTTT. Filled out from reference TRBV5-1 and TRBJ2-2, the complete variable domain reads KAGVTQTPRYLIKTRGQQVTLSCSPISGHRSVSWYQQTPGQGLQFLFEYFSETQRNKGNFPGRFSGRQFSNSRSEMNVSTLELGDSALYLCASSPGTARITGELFFGEGSRLTVL.

This clonotype was recorded once. CDR3 region: CSATHGTSGRRGEQFF. CDR3 coding DNA: TGCAGCGCGACCCATGGGACTAGCGGGAGGCGGGGTGAGCAGTTCTTC. The chain carries TRBV29-1 and TRBJ2-1; 15 bases align to TRBD2. V shed 7 bases, J shed 9 bases, and the junction held 13 bases outside the gene matches. Per germline, CDR1 SQVTM and CDR2 ANQGSEA. The CDR3 loop spans 16 amino acids.

This chain links TRBV20-1 with TRBJ2-7; D may be TRBD2 (6 bases). Trimming left V 7 bases short and J 3 bases short, with 16 bases between. Germline CDR1 is DFQATT and CDR2 is SNEGSKA (reference sequence). The CDR3 consists of 13 residues. CDR3 amino acids: CSGVEGLGYEQYF. DNA of the CDR3: TGCAGTGGCGTGGAGGGGTTAGGCTACGAGCAGTACTTC.

This chain links TRBV29-1 with TRBJ2-7; TRBD1 matches 10 bases. CDR3 length: 16 amino acids. In germline, CDR1 is SQVTM, CDR2 ANQGSEA. After removal of 1 base from V and 2 bases from J, the junction contained 8 bases not matched to a gene. The chain's CDR3 is CSVEGSGDRGTYEQYF. Written as DNA, the CDR3 is TGCAGCGTTGAAGGTTCGGGGGACAGGGGAACCTACGAGCAGTACTTC.

The chain recombines TRBV5-1 with TRBJ1-6; 8 bases are a match to TRBD1. Germline CDR1 SGHRS, CDR2 YFSETQ. V shed 0 bases, J shed 6 bases, and the junction held 5 bases outside the gene matches. The CDR3 is made up of 16 amino acids. CDR3 coding DNA: TGCGCCAGCAGCTTGGGCCCGGGACAGGCTAATTCACCCCTCCACTTT. Its protein is CASSLGPGQANSPLHF.

V usage is TRBV5-8 and J usage is TRBJ2-5; D possibly corresponds to TRBD2 (5 bases). The ends were cut back, 7 bases at V and 5 bases at J, with 15 bases in the middle. This CDR3 is 13 amino acids long. The germline CDR1 and CDR2 sequences are SGHTS and YDEGEE. The CDR3 loop is CASGRPRGETQYF. Written as DNA, the CDR3 is TGTGCCAGCGGCAGGCCAAGAGGGGAGACCCAGTACTTC.

The gene calls are TRBV5-1 and TRBJ2-1; tentative D call: TRBD2 (6 bases). The CDR3 length is 13 residues. The germline V and J ends were trimmed by 4 bases and 5 bases, with 10 bases remaining between them. Germline lookup yields CDR1 SGHRS and CDR2 YFSETQ. CDR3 DNA sequence: TGCGCCAGCAGCGCGGGACGACACAATGAGCAGTTCTTC. Amino acids: CASSAGRHNEQFF.

This chain connects TRBV13 to TRBJ2-2; D is undetermined. CDR3 size: 15 residues. Between the trimmed V and J ends, which lost 0 bases and 0 bases, there was a span of 5 bases. Germline V gene sequence: CDR1 PRHDT, CDR2 FYEKMQ (reference sequence). The CDR3, as DNA: TGTGCCAGCAGCTTAGGGACTCCGAACACCGGGGAGCTGTTTTTT. Its translation is CASSLGTPNTGELFF.

The rearrangement joins TRBV5-4 to TRBJ2-5, with TRBD2 identical over 9 bases. This CDR3 spans 15 amino acids. The germline CDR1 and CDR2 sequences are SGHNT and YYREEE (reference sequence). After removal of 3 bases from V and 4 bases from J, the junction contained 7 bases not matched to a gene. CDR3 nucleotide sequence: TGTGCCAGCAGCTCCGCGGGGGGGCGAGGAGAGACCCAGTACTTC. It yields the protein CASSSAGGRGETQYF.